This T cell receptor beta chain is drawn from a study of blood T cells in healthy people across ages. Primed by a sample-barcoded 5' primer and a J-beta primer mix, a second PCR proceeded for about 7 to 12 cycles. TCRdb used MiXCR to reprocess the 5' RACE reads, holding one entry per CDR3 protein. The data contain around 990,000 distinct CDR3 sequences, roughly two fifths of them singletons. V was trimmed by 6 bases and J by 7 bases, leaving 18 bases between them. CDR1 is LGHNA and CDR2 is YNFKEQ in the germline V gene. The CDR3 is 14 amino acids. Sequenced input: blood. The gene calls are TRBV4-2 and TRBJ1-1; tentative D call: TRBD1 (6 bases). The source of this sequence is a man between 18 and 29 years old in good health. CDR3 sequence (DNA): TGTGCCAGCAGGGAACCGGGACAAGCATATGAAGCTTTCTTT. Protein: CASREPGQAYEAFF.